One sample yielded the 10 T cell receptor beta chains listed below, sequenced in a study of OX40 agonist ivuxolimab in advanced cancers. Clones were read by immunoSEQ multiplex PCR, and TCRdb kept only the in-frame ones, dropping some. The sample includes about 96,000 clones, approximately 80% seen only once; the top ten take roughly 5.8%. This sample comprised CD4+ or CD8+ T cells sorted from blood, obtained in a trial of the OX40 agonist ivuxolimab. The origin of the receptors is an adult with an advanced solid tumor such as melanoma, head and neck, liver or kidney cancer.

The chain carries TRBV10-3 and TRBJ2-3, with no clear D. The germline V gene has CDR1 ENHRY and CDR2 SYGVKD. The V and J ends lost 10 bases and 0 bases respectively, with 11 bases between them. The CDR3 contains 13 residues. The CDR3 coding sequence is TGTGCCAGCTCTCATACTAGCACAGATACGCAGTATTTT. Encoded protein: CASSHTSTDTQYF.

This clone is a singleton in its sample. The CDR3 DNA sequence: TGTGCCAGCAGCAGGACGGCTATGAACACTGAAGCTTTCTTT. Its translation is CASSRTAMNTEAFF. The V and J genes are TRBV27 and TRBJ1-1; no clear D. The ends were cut back, 6 bases at V and 0 bases at J, with 11 bases in the middle. The CDR3 is made up of 14 amino acids. Germline-derived CDR1 and CDR2 are MNHEY and SMNVEV (reference sequence).

This rearrangement joins TRBV6-1 to TRBJ1-6, with 7 bases matching TRBD1. J was trimmed by 7 bases and V by 5 bases; bases with no gene match: 8. This CDR3 spans 15 amino acids. Germline lookup yields CDR1 MNHNS and CDR2 SASEGT. CDR3 sequence reads: CASSFQQGTNSPLHF. CDR3 coding DNA: TGTGCCAGCAGTTTCCAACAGGGGACCAATTCACCCCTCCACTTT.

The chain couples TRBV7-9 to TRBJ2-7; D not resolved. V was cut by 5 bases and J by 1 base, with 9 bases left in between. Per germline, CDR1 SEHNR and CDR2 FQNEAQ (reference sequence). The CDR3 is 13 residues long. This chain's CDR3 is CASSHPTSYEQYF. CDR3 nucleotides: TGTGCCAGCAGCCATCCAACTTCCTACGAGCAGTACTTC.

This clone was seen once. The J gene is TRBJ2-7, the V gene TRBV5-1; D may be TRBD1 (6 bases). Trimming removed 2 bases from V and 4 bases from J, with 25 bases in between. The CDR3 covers 18 residues. CDR1 and CDR2 from the germline V gene are SGHRS and YFSETQ. The CDR3 spells CASSFPSSSGENTYEQYF. CDR3 nucleotides: TGCGCCAGCAGCTTCCCGTCGTCCTCAGGGGAAAATACTTACGAGCAGTACTTC.

The chain has TRBV5-4 and TRBJ2-1; 11 positions agree with TRBD2. The CDR3 runs to 16 residues. V lost 4 bases to trimming and J lost 7 bases; unmatched junction nucleotides: 10. The V gene's germline CDR1 is SGHNT and CDR2 YYREEE (reference sequence). CDR3: CASSLNLAGGRNEQFF. The CDR3 DNA is TGTGCCAGCAGCCTAAATCTAGCGGGGGGCCGGAATGAGCAGTTCTTC. Full variable domain (rest looked up from reference TRBV5-4 and TRBJ2-1): ETGVTQSPTHLIKTRGQQVTLRCSSQSGHNTVSWYQQALGQGPQFIFQYYREEENGRGNFPPRFSGLQFPNYSSELNVNALELDDSALYLCASSLNLAGGRNEQFFGPGTRLTVL.

This sequence joins TRBV7-9 and TRBJ2-7; TRBD1 matches 8 bases. V gave up 5 bases and J gave up 5 bases; unmatched junction bases: 11. The CDR3 length is 15 residues. In germline, CDR1 is SEHNR, CDR2 FQNEAQ (reference sequence). The CDR3 nucleotides read TGTGCCAGCAGCCCCCCCCGGACAGGGCGGAACGAGCAGTACTTC. Translation gives CASSPPRTGRNEQYF. Full variable domain (remainder filled in from reference TRBV7-9 and TRBJ2-7): DTGVSQNPRHKITKRGQNVTFRCDPISEHNRLYWYRQTLGQGPEFLTYFQNEAQLEKSRLLSDRFSAERPKGSFSTLEIQRTEQGDSAMYLCASSPPRTGRNEQYFGPGTRLTVT.

This chain links TRBV6-5 with TRBJ2-1, with D possibly TRBD1 on 5 matching bases. V lost 3 bases and J lost 4, with 10 bases in between. CDR1 is MNHEY, CDR2 SVGAGI, per germline. The CDR3 is 14 residues long. As DNA, the CDR3 is TGTGCCAGCAGTTATGGGGCAGCTTACAATGAGCAGTTCTTC. Translating it yields CASSYGAAYNEQFF.

This chain connects TRBV27 to TRBJ2-2; 7 bases match TRBD2. The germline gives CDR1 MNHEY, CDR2 SMNVEV (reference sequence). The CDR3 runs to 14 residues. The trim removed 6 bases at V and 7 bases at J, leaving 8 bases unmatched. CDR3 nucleotide sequence: TGTGCCAGCAGCCCCGGGACTATCAGCGGGGAGCTGTTTTTT. Translated, it gives CASSPGTISGELFF.

By sample share, this clone is medium-sized. The rearrangement uses TRBV15 and TRBJ2-2, with a weak D call TRBD1 (5 bases). CDR1 is LNHNV, CDR2 YYDKDF, per germline (reference sequence). There are 16 residues in the CDR3. V was trimmed by 4 bases and J by 1 base, leaving 13 bases between them. As DNA, the CDR3 is TGTGCCACCAGCAACTTAAGGCAGGGGAACACCGGGGAGCTGTTTTTT. This gives the protein CATSNLRQGNTGELFF.